This T cell receptor beta chain stems from a study of blood T cells in healthy people across ages (dated by TCRdb to about 2015). About the investigation overall: In model experiments, roughly one uniquely barcoded TCR beta cDNA molecule per two T cells was captured by template switching. The study measured age-related changes in TCR beta repertoire diversity using deep sequencing normalized with unique cDNA molecular identifiers. The donors were divided into four age groups: young (average around 16 years), middle-aged (about 39), aged (roughly 60) and long-lived (roughly 82). Donors of different ages were randomly distributed across sequencing lanes to avoid experimental bias. The study analyzed two additional independent replicas of 1 million unique cDNA reads from the same blood draw for two donors, one aged 18 to 29 and one aged 80 or older.

Systemically healthy Caucasian individuals from Russia, around 38 in total and aged about 6 to 100 years, were included as donors. Approximately 10 milliliters of peripheral blood were collected from each donor into EDTA-treated Vacutainer tubes. PBMCs were isolated by Ficoll-Paque density-gradient centrifugation, with at least 6.5 million obtained per sample. Trizol reagent was used to extract total RNA from PBMCs, with at least 5.5 micrograms per sample. For every donor, an aliquot of PBMCs went through flow cytometry to measure the percentages of naive CD45RAhigh/CD27high T cells. Receptor libraries were prepared by 5' RACE. TCRdb shows the sequencer as Illumina HiSeq 2500. A second PCR of roughly 6 to 11 cycles was run with a J-beta primer mix and a sample-barcoded 5' primer. Each TCR beta cDNA molecule received a unique molecular identifier from a template-switch 5' adaptor carrying 12 random nucleotides. Each sample yielded at least 2.5 million CDR3-containing paired-end reads. First-strand cDNA synthesis was performed from all RNA using the Mint cDNA synthesis kit, with priming by a TRBC-specific oligonucleotide. After uracil-DNA glycosylase treatment, a first 18-cycle PCR used universal primers M1SS and BC2_uni_R on all cDNA. Concerning the study's data processing: Each sample was normalized by randomly selecting 1 million high-quality reads, each carrying a distinct molecular identifier. Reads sharing molecular identifiers were discarded rather than binned into consensus sequences. MiTCR, with a Q25 quality threshold and the strictest error-elimination algorithm, was used for CDR3 identification, clonotype clustering and error correction. A nonparametric unseen species model with Euler transformation was used to estimate lower-bound total TCR beta diversity. In-frame beta chains were kept once TCRdb had trimmed the public reads at Q25 with fastp and called clones with MiXCR. Each entry is one CDR3 protein sequence, shown with its most common DNA and genes. TCRdb, rather than the study authors, made the V and J calls. Present in this sample are some 1.7 million distinct CDR3 sequences, roughly 28% of which were seen just once. 7.7% of the sample comes from the top ten.

Findings and caveats that apply to the study as a whole: The percentage of naive T cells measured by flow cytometry correlated strongly with observed TCR beta diversity. Total diversity estimates from one million sequenced T cells were considered lower bounds and underestimates. Donor CMV infection status was unknown, potentially confounding age-related changes in expanded clonotypes. Since profiling was done on bulk unsorted PBMCs, naive and antigen-experienced compartments could not be conclusively compared. Observed TCR beta diversity per million T cells fell roughly linearly with age, and a significant reduction was already apparent by age roughly 40. Compared with the aged group, more naive CD4+ T cells, fewer expanded clones and increased TCR diversity were shown by the long-lived group, suggesting age selection.

V is trimmed back by 1 base and J by 6 bases, and the junction contains 12 bases that no gene match accounts for. For CDR1 and CDR2, the germline V gene lists SGHTA and FQGNSA. Measured from the cysteine to the phenylalanine, the CDR3 is 18 residues long. Of all the DNA, just the CDR3 is kept, 54 bases in frame from base 1. Of note for this clonotype: No cognate antigen has been identified for it. No per-base quality is available; no much larger clone lies one base away.

The sequenced material came from blood. This chain is built from TRBV7-2 and TRBJ1-1, with TRBD1 matching 12 junction bases. The clonotype comes from a woman aged 25 to 39 in good health. The CDR3 region reads CASSLVWGQGARVAEAFF. The sequenced DNA: TGTGCCAGCAGCTTAGTCTGGGGACAGGGGGCGCGTGTGGCTGAAGCTTTCTTT. The CDR3 plus the reference TRBV7-2 and TRBJ1-1 genes for the other parts give the full variable domain: GAGVSQSPSNKVTEKGKDVELRCDPISGHTALYWYRQSLGQGLEFLIYFQGNSAPDKSGLPSDRFSAERTGGSVSTLTIQRTQQEDSAVYLCASSLVWGQGARVAEAFFGQGTRLTVV.